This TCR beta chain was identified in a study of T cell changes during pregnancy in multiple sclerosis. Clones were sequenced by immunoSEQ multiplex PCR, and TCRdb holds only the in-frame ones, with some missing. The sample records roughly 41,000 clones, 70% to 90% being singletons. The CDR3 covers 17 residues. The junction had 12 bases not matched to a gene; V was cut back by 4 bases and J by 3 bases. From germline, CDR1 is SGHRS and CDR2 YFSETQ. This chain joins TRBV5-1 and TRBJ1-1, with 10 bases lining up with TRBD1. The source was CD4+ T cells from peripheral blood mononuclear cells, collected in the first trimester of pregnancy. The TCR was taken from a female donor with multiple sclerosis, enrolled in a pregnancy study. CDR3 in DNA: TGCGCCAGCAGCAATAGACCGACAGGGGGCTTGGACACTGAAGCTTTCTTT. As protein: CASSNRPTGGLDTEAFF.